The next 14 T cell receptor beta chains were all read from a single sample in a study of PD-L1 blockade in urothelial cancer. The method was immunoSEQ multiplex PCR; TCRdb's version includes in-frame clones alone and lacks a portion of them. There are about 38,000 clones in the sample; approximately 80% occur only once, and roughly 18% lies in the top ten. The sample was PBMCs, taken around atezolizumab (anti-PD-L1) treatment. These receptors originate from a man aged 55 to 70 with urothelial cancer.

This clone was found once. The chain combines TRBV19 with TRBJ1-2; 9 bases are shared with TRBD1. The CDR3 runs 15 residues. The junction had 7 bases not matched to a gene; V was cut back by 5 bases and J by 3 bases. The germline V gene encodes CDR1 LNHDA and CDR2 SQIVND (reference sequence). For the CDR3, the DNA is TGTGCCAGTAGTGGGACAGGGAGGACCCACTATGGCTACACCTTC. Translation gives CASSGTGRTHYGYTF.

This chain's CDR3 is CASSSGTMNQPQHF. The CDR3 coding sequence is TGTGCCAGCAGCAGTGGGACAATGAATCAGCCCCAGCATTTT. This sequence joins TRBV7-9 and TRBJ1-5, with D possibly being TRBD1 (6 bases). Trimming removed 5 bases at V and 4 bases at J, with 12 bases between. The CDR3 consists of 14 residues. CDR1 SEHNR and CDR2 FQNEAQ come from the germline V gene (reference sequence).

This chain uses TRBV7-8 with TRBJ1-6; unclear D gene. The CDR3 runs to 13 residues. Between the trimmed V and J ends, which lost 6 bases and 9 bases, there was a span of 12 bases. Germline values: CDR1 SGHVS, CDR2 FQNEAQ. Here the CDR3 reads CASRVSTGSPLHF. The CDR3 DNA follows: TGTGCCAGCAGGGTATCGACGGGTTCACCCCTCCACTTT. Using reference TRBV7-8 and TRBJ1-6 for the parts outside the CDR3, the full variable domain is GAGVSQSPRYKVAKRGQDVALRCDPISGHVSLFWYQQALGQGPEFLTYFQNEAQLDKSGLPSDRFFAERPEGSVSTLKIQRTQQEDSAVYLCASRVSTGSPLHFGNGTRLTVT.

The CDR3 DNA sequence: TGTGCCAGCAGCTCCATGAGGGGACAGGGAGGGGGGGACAAAAACATTCAGTACTTC. This encodes CASSSMRGQGGGDKNIQYF. V gene TRBV11-2 combines with J gene TRBJ2-4; 9 bases map to TRBD1. V lost 4 bases and J lost 3; bases outside the gene matches: 16. The CDR3 consists of 19 residues. Germline CDR1 is SGHAT and CDR2 is FQNNGV.

The J gene is TRBJ2-1, the V gene TRBV5-4; 7 bases map to TRBD1. The V and J ends lost 0 bases and 4 bases, in that order; junction bases with no gene match: 1. The CDR3 consists of 14 residues. Germline loops: CDR1 SGHNT, CDR2 YYREEE (reference sequence). CDR3 amino acids: CASSLGQGYNEQFF. CDR3 coding DNA: TGTGCCAGCAGCTTGGGACAGGGATACAATGAGCAGTTCTTC.

V usage is TRBV7-8 and J usage is TRBJ1-1; no definite D call. V lost 3 bases and J 4 bases, leaving 9 bases between the germline ends. Germline CDR1 and CDR2: SGHVS and FQNEAQ. The CDR3 sequence is 13 residues long. Here the CDR3 DNA reads TGTGCCAGCAGCTTCATCCGGGGCACTGAAGCTTTCTTT. This encodes CASSFIRGTEAFF.

The chain links TRBV18 to TRBJ2-2; maybe TRBD1 (5 bases). Trimming removed 0 bases at V and 2 bases at J, with 7 bases between. The V gene's germline CDR1 is KGHSH and CDR2 LQKENI. The CDR3 totals 15 residues. CDR3 amino acids: CASSPPGPNTGELFF. The DNA for the CDR3 is TGTGCCAGCTCACCACCGGGGCCTAACACCGGGGAGCTGTTTTTT.

The chain carries TRBV29-1 and TRBJ1-1; tentatively, D is TRBD1 (6 bases). Germline CDR1 reads SQVTM; CDR2 reads ANQGSEA. This CDR3 comprises 13 residues. V was trimmed by 7 bases and J by 0 bases, leaving 12 bases between them. The CDR3 DNA reads as TGCAGCGGAGGACAGCCTTTGAACACTGAAGCTTTCTTT. This sequence encodes CSGGQPLNTEAFF.

The V and J genes are TRBV6-6 and TRBJ2-1; 8 bases match TRBD2. The CDR3 length is 16 residues. The germline V gene encodes CDR1 MNHNY and CDR2 SVGAGI (reference sequence). Trimming took 6 bases from V and 2 from J; bases not matched to a gene: 9. The CDR3 sequence is CASRPPAGGTYNEQFF. The CDR3 DNA is TGTGCCAGCAGACCTCCGGCGGGGGGAACCTACAATGAGCAGTTCTTC.

V and J are TRBV11-2 and TRBJ1-4; the match to TRBD1 covers 9 bases. Germline loops: CDR1 SGHAT, CDR2 FQNNGV. This CDR3 has 15 residues. After removal of 3 bases from V and 9 bases from J, the junction contained 8 bases not matched to a gene. The CDR3 is CASSLLRDREKKLFF. Written as DNA, the CDR3 is TGTGCCAGCAGCTTGCTCCGGGACAGGGAGAAAAAACTGTTTTTT. Using reference TRBV11-2 and TRBJ1-4 for the parts outside the CDR3, the full variable domain is EAGVAQSPRYKIIEKRQSVAFWCNPISGHATLYWYQQILGQGPKLLIQFQNNGVVDDSQLPKDRFSAERLKGVDSTLKIQPAKLEDSAVYLCASSLLRDREKKLFFGSGTQLSVL.

The CDR3 nucleotides read TGTGCCAGCAGCCGCGGGTCCCTCTCGACCAATGAGCAGTTCTTC. Its translation: CASSRGSLSTNEQFF. The V and J genes are TRBV7-6 and TRBJ2-1; perhaps TRBD2 as D (5 bases). V dropped 5 bases and J dropped 6 bases, with 17 bases sitting between them. The CDR3 is made up of 15 amino acids. From germline, CDR1 is SGHVS and CDR2 FNYEAQ.

The chain combines TRBV30 with TRBJ2-5; the D gene is possibly TRBD1 (6 bases). The CDR3 totals 13 residues. The V end was cut by 0 bases, the J end by 7 bases, with 12 bases between. Per the germline V gene, CDR1 is GTSNPN and CDR2 is SVGIG (reference sequence). CDR3 sequence (DNA): TGTGCCTGGAGTGTCGGGGACACGGGGACCCAGTACTTC. Its translation: CAWSVGDTGTQYF.

V gene TRBV5-1 combines with J gene TRBJ2-4, with 7 positions matching TRBD1. V lost 5 bases, J lost 0 bases, and 11 bases stayed unmatched. The CDR3 has 17 residues. Germline lookup yields CDR1 SGHRS and CDR2 YFSETQ. The CDR3 protein is CASRSFGTALAKNIQYF. The CDR3 coding sequence is TGCGCCAGCAGATCATTTGGGACAGCCTTAGCCAAAAACATTCAGTACTTC.

The chain employs TRBV6-1 and TRBJ2-7, with 10 bases aligning to TRBD1. The trim removed 6 bases at V and 2 bases at J, leaving 4 bases unmatched. Germline-derived CDR1 and CDR2 are MNHNS and SASEGT. The CDR3 has 14 amino acids. This CDR3 reads CASSPGQGAYEQYF. The DNA of the CDR3 is TGTGCCAGCAGCCCCGGACAGGGGGCCTACGAGCAGTACTTC.